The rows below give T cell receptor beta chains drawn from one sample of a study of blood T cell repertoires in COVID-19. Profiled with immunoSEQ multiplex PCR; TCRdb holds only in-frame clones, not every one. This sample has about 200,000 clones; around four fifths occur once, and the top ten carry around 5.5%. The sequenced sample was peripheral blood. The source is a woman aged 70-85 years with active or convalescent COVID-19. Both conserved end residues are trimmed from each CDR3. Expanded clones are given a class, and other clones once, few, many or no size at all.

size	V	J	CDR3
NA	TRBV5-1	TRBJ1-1	ASSFTGVNTEAF
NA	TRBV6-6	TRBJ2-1	ASSYSQGDNYNEQF
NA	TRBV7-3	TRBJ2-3	ASAGLAGADTQY
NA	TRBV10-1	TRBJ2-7	ASSYNRGEQY
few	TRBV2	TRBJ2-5	ASTQGPETQY
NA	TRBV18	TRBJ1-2	ASSPDRYYGYT
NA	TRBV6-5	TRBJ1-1	ASREGTGGSTEAF
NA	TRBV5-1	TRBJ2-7	ASTPQSGRRDEQY
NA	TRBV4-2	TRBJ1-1	ASSQVRVTKTEAF
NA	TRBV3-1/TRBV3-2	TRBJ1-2	ASSQATGGYGYT
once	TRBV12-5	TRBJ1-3	ASGVGGLGGNTIY
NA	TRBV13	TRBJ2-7	ASSLAGRGPGEQY
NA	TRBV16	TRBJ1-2	ASSQSRQALNPFYGYT
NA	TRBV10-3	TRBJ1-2	AIKSPRSDYRYT
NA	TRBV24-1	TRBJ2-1	ATSDLQFSDSYNEQF
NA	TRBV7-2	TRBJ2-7	ASSLVRGYEQY
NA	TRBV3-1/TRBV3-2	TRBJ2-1	ASSRVAGIYNEQF
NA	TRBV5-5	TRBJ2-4	ASSLVEGARAKNIQY
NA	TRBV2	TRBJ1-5	ASSEGGQPGQPQH
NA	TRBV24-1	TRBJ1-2	ATSDFVPKTGGWNYGYT
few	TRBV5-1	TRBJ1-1	ASSLGSGYGTEAF
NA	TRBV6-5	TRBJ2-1	ASSYPPMYEQF
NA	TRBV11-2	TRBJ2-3	ASSLMGLPTDTQY
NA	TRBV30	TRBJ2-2	ASRLAGGPANTGELF
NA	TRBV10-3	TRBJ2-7	AIRRTSGKAEQY
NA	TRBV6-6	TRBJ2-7	ASSSRQGLTYEQY
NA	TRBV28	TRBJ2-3	ASILAGGNTQY
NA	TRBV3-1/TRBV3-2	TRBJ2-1	ASSPVLRYNEQF
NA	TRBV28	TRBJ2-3	ASSSTGRTTDTQY
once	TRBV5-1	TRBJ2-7	ASSLDGTSGIEQY
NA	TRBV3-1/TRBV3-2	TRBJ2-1	ASSQDRGRQF
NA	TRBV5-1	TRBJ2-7	ASSLIAAGAGEQY
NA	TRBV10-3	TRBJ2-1	AIRAVNEQF
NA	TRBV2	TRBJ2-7	ASRREAAATSSEQY
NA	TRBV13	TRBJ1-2	ASSLTGTSNYGYT
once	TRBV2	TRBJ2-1	ASSEALGASGRERRDNEQF
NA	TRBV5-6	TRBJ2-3	ASSLWGAGLGAQY